One and the same sample provided the 8 T cell receptor beta chains below, sequenced in a study of immune cell composition in non-small cell lung cancer. Profiling relied on immunoSEQ multiplex PCR, and the TCRdb table lists in-frame clones only, not all of them. This sample yields about 15,000 clones, of which 69% are seen a single time; 7.5% belongs to the top ten. The specimen was lung tumor tissue. These receptors originate from a human donor with non-small cell lung cancer.

The gene calls are TRBV9 and TRBJ2-2; TRBD1 might be the D (6 bases). This CDR3 contains 15 residues. Trimming took off 4 bases at V and 0 bases at J, with 10 bases between the two ends. Germline lookup yields CDR1 SGDLS and CDR2 YYNGEE. CDR3 sequence: CASSRDTTNTGELFF. DNA for the CDR3: TGTGCCAGCAGCCGGGACACGACGAACACCGGGGAGCTGTTTTTT.

The chain uses TRBV6-5 and TRBJ1-2, with a weak D call TRBD1 (6 bases). This CDR3 spans 15 amino acids. V lost 5 bases and J lost 5, with 18 bases in between. Germline-derived CDR1 and CDR2 are MNHEY and SVGAGI. This CDR3 is CASSLGQSLVYGYTF. The CDR3 coding sequence is TGTGCCAGCAGTCTCGGACAGAGCCTAGTTTATGGCTACACCTTC.

The J gene is TRBJ2-7, the V gene TRBV7-6, with D possibly matching TRBD1 (6 bases). The CDR3 contains 11 residues. Germline CDR1 is SGHVS and CDR2 is FNYEAQ. V lost 5 bases and J lost 7, with 9 bases in between. The CDR3 reads CASSLRGEQYF. Here the CDR3 DNA reads TGTGCCAGCAGCCTGAGGGGGGAGCAGTACTTC.

CDR3 sequence reads: CATSRERGGPEVDTQYF. In nucleotides, the CDR3 is TGTGCCACCAGCAGAGAACGGGGGGGGCCCGAGGTAGATACGCAGTATTTT. The gene calls are TRBV15 and TRBJ2-3; 8 bases are shared with TRBD2. This CDR3 region has 17 residues. The trim removed 0 bases at V and 5 bases at J, leaving 10 bases unmatched. CDR1 and CDR2 (germline): LNHNV, YYDKDF (reference sequence).

The chain combines TRBV28 with TRBJ1-2; D remains ambiguous. This CDR3 comprises 13 residues. Trimming shortened V by 5 bases and J by 4 bases, and 11 bases separated the two germline ends. CDR1 is MDHEN, CDR2 SYDVKM, per germline. The CDR3 protein is CASSLRALYGYTF. The CDR3 DNA sequence: TGTGCCAGCAGTCTGCGGGCCCTCTATGGCTACACCTTC.

This chain joins TRBV5-1 and TRBJ1-2; unclear D gene. Trimming took 1 base from V and 1 from J, leaving 5 bases between them. The germline CDR1 and CDR2 sequences are SGHRS and YFSETQ. The CDR3 sequence is 13 residues long. CDR3 residues: CASSLRGNYGYTF. CDR3 DNA sequence: TGCGCCAGCAGCTTGCGAGGTAACTATGGCTACACCTTC. Looking up the rest from reference TRBV5-1 and TRBJ1-2 gives the full variable domain: KAGVTQTPRYLIKTRGQQVTLSCSPISGHRSVSWYQQTPGQGLQFLFEYFSETQRNKGNFPGRFSGRQFSNSRSEMNVSTLELGDSALYLCASSLRGNYGYTFGSGTRLTVV.

This clone was counted between two and nine times. The gene calls are TRBV7-9 and TRBJ1-1; D may be TRBD1 (6 bases). Deletions cut 10 bases from V and 0 bases from J, with 12 bases between. This CDR3 is built from 13 residues. Germline V CDR1 and CDR2: SEHNR, FQNEAQ (reference sequence). CDR3 in DNA: TGTGCCATCTCCAGGGACATGAACACTGAAGCTTTCTTT. Translated: CAISRDMNTEAFF.

Only a few counts were recorded for this clone. Other DNA sequences in this specimen translate into the identical CDR3. The rearrangement joins TRBV16 to TRBJ1-2, with TRBD1 matching over 8 bases. The V gene's germline CDR1 is KGHSY and CDR2 FQNENV. J lost 4 bases, V lost 4 bases, and 8 bases had no gene match. This CDR3 region has 15 residues. The CDR3 nucleotides are TGTGCCAGCAGCCTCGGACAGGGTGGTGGCTATGGCTACACCTTC. Protein sequence: CASSLGQGGGYGYTF.